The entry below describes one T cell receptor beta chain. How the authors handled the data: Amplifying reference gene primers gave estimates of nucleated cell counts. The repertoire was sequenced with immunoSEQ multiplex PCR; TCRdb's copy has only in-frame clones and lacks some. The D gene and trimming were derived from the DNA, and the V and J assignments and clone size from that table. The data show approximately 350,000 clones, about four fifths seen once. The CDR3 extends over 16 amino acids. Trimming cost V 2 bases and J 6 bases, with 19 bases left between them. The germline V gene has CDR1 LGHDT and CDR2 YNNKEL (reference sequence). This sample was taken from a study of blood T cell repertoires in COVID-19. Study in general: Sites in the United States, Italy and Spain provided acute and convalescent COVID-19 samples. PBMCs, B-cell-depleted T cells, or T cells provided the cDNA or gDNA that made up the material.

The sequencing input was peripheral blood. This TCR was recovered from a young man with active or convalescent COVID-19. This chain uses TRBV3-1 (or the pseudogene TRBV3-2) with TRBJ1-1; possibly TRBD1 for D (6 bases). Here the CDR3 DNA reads TGTGCCAGCAGCCAACATAGCCCCCAGGGGTCCCCTGAAGCTTTCTTT. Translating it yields CASSQHSPQGSPEAFF.